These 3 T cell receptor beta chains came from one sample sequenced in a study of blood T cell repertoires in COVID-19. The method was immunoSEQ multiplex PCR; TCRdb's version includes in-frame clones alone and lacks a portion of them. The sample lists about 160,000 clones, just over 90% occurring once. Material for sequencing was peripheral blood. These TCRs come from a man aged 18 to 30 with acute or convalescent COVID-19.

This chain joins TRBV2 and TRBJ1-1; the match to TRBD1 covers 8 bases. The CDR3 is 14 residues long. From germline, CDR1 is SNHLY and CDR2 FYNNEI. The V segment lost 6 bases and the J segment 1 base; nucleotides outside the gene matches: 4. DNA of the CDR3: TGTGCCAGCAGGATACAGGGGGAGAACACTGAAGCTTTCTTT. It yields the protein CASRIQGENTEAFF.

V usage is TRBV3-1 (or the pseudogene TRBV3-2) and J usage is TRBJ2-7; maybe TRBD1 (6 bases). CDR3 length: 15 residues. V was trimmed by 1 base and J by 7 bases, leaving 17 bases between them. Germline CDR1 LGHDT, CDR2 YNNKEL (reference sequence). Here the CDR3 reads CASSQGASLRGEQYF. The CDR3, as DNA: TGTGCCAGCAGCCAAGGAGCTAGCTTGAGGGGGGAGCAGTACTTC.

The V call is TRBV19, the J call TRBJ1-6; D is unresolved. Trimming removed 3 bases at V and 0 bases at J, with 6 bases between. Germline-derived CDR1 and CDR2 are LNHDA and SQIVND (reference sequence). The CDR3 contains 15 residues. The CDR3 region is CASSIANSYNSPLHF. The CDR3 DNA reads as TGTGCCAGTAGTATTGCGAACTCCTATAATTCACCCCTCCACTTT.